Listed below are T cell receptor beta chains from one sample, sequenced in a study of T cell responses to AZD1222 COVID-19 vaccine. Repertoires were generated with immunoSEQ multiplex PCR, while TCRdb's copy carries only in-frame clones and drops some. The sample lists around 85,000 clones, around 85% occurring once. The sample was peripheral blood, taken on day 0 of AZD1222 vaccination. The source of these receptors is an adult in good health. Both conserved end residues are part of each CDR3. The D gene is left open where the match is weak. Clone size, where shown, is once, few, many, or a class for clones that have expanded.

-	TRBV29-1	-	TRBJ2-1	12	TGCAGCGTCAGCCCTTTTGATAATGAGCAGTTCTTC	CSVSPFDNEQFF
TRBD2	TRBV6-4	-	TRBJ2-7	13	TGTGCCAGCAGTGCCGGGACTAGCGGCGAGCAGTACTTC	CASSAGTSGEQYF
-	TRBV18	-	TRBJ2-2	16	TGTGCCAGCTCACCACTGGCATTCGCGAACACCGGGGAGCTGTTTTTT	CASSPLAFANTGELFF
-	TRBV21-1	-	TRBJ2-3	15	TGTGCCAGCAGCATTCAGACTAGCCGTGGAGATACGCAGTATTTT	CASSIQTSRGDTQYF
TRBD1	TRBV6-5	once	TRBJ2-7	12	TGTGCCAGCAGGATACAGGGGTACGAGCAGTACTTC	CASRIQGYEQYF
TRBD2	TRBV13	-	TRBJ2-3	14	TGTGCCAGCAGCCTGCGGGGGGGCGCAGATACGCAGTATTTT	CASSLRGGADTQYF
-	TRBV21-1	-	TRBJ1-6	12	TGTGCCAGCAGCACCCTTATTTTGTCCCTCCACTTT	CASSTLILSLHF
TRBD2	TRBV5-1	-	TRBJ2-2	15	TGCGCCAGCAGCTTGGGACTAGCGGAGAGCGGGGAGCTGTTTTTT	CASSLGLAESGELFF
TRBD1	TRBV5-6	once	TRBJ2-1	15	TGTGCCAGCAGAGAAGACAGGGGCTACTACAATGAGCAGTTCTTC	CASREDRGYYNEQFF
TRBD1	TRBV18	-	TRBJ1-2	13	TGTGCCAGCTCACAGCGGACAGGCGATGGCTACACCTTC	CASSQRTGDGYTF
-	TRBV7-2	-	TRBJ2-1	15	TGTGCCAGCAGCCCCCTAGGGGGGGCCCTAAATGAGCAGTTCTTC	CASSPLGGALNEQFF
-	TRBV27	-	TRBJ2-7	13	TGTGCCAGCAGGATGGGTTCTAGGGGCGAGCAGTACTTC	CASRMGSRGEQYF
TRBD2	TRBV5-4	-	TRBJ2-1	14	TGTGCCAGCAGTCACACTAGCGGGGGAAATGAGCAGTTCTTC	CASSHTSGGNEQFF
-	TRBV7-2	-	TRBJ2-7	15	TGTGCCAGCAGCCAACAGACAGGGGAGGGGTACGAGCAGTACTTC	CASSQQTGEGYEQYF
-	TRBV11-1	-	TRBJ2-3	13	TGTGCCAGCAGCTTAGGGAGCACAGATACGCAGTATTTT	CASSLGSTDTQYF
-	TRBV7-9	-	TRBJ1-2	15	TGTGCCAGCAGCTTACTTGGGGTGGACAGCGGTAACTACACCTTC	CASSLLGVDSGNYTF
-	TRBV6-1	once	TRBJ1-1	13	TGTGCCAGCAGTGAAATAGTAACCACTGAAGCTTTCTTT	CASSEIVTTEAFF
TRBD1	TRBV2	-	TRBJ1-6	12	TGTGCCAGCCAGGGGGCGAATTCACCCCTCCACTTT	CASQGANSPLHF
-	TRBV14	-	TRBJ2-5	15	TGTGCCAGCAGCCAAGAGATAGGTTGGAAAGAGACCCAGTACTTC	CASSQEIGWKETQYF
TRBD1	TRBV9	once	TRBJ1-6	15	TGTGCCAGCAGCGAACCGGGACAGGGGAATTCACCCCTCCACTTT	CASSEPGQGNSPLHF
-	TRBV5-4	-	TRBJ2-1	18	TGTGCCAGCAGCATACTGGCTAGGGTGAGGGCCTCTCACAATGAGCAGTTCTTC	CASSILARVRASHNEQFF
-	TRBV7-9	-	TRBJ2-3	15	TGTGCCAGCAGCTGGACTGGTTATAGCACAGATACGCAGTATTTT	CASSWTGYSTDTQYF
-	TRBV19	-	TRBJ1-6	17	TGTGCCAGTAGTCGGGCACCTACTGGTCTACCGAATTCACCCCTCCACTTT	CASSRAPTGLPNSPLHF
-	TRBV7-2	-	TRBJ1-5	13	TGTGCCAGCAGCAGGGGGAGGAATCAGCCCCAGCATTTT	CASSRGRNQPQHF
-	TRBV19	-	TRBJ1-5	15	TGTGCCAGTACCGATATCTCGGCACTCAATCAGCCCCAGCATTTT	CASTDISALNQPQHF
-	TRBV5-1	few	TRBJ1-2	15	TGCGCCAGCAGCTTGCGGGAGCCCACTAACTATGGCTACACCTTC	CASSLREPTNYGYTF
-	TRBV2	-	TRBJ2-2	15	TGTGCCAGCAGGTTACTAGTCGCGCACACCGGGGAGCTGTTTTTT	CASRLLVAHTGELFF
TRBD2	TRBV7-9	-	TRBJ2-1	15	TGTGCCAGCAGCTTAGTCGGGACTATACACAATGAGCAGTTCTTC	CASSLVGTIHNEQFF
-	TRBV30	-	TRBJ2-2	17	TGTGCCTGGAGTACGCTCTGGACGGGACAGAACACCGGGGAGCTGTTTTTT	CAWSTLWTGQNTGELFF
TRBD1	TRBV10-1	-	TRBJ2-1	17	TGCGCCAGCAGTGCCCGGACAGGGGGCGGGTATTTCAATGAGCAGTTCTTC	CASSARTGGGYFNEQFF
-	TRBV19	-	TRBJ1-1	13	TGTGCCAGTAGTCCCCCTCAGGTGACTGAAGCTTTCTTT	CASSPPQVTEAFF
TRBD1	TRBV7-9	-	TRBJ1-3	15	TGTGCCAGCAGCTGGACAGGGGGCTCTGGAAACACCATATATTTT	CASSWTGGSGNTIYF
-	TRBV6-2/TRBV6-3	-	TRBJ1-1	13	TGTGCCAGCGGCCCAGGGACCTATACTGAAGCTTTCTTT	CASGPGTYTEAFF
TRBD1	TRBV18	-	TRBJ1-1	17	TGTGCCAGCTCACCCCTCCCTACAGGGGGCAGGGACACTGAAGCTTTCTTT	CASSPLPTGGRDTEAFF
-	TRBV7-2	-	TRBJ2-5	11	TGTGCCAGCAGCTTAGCAGAGACCCAGTACTTC	CASSLAETQYF
-	TRBV18	once	TRBJ1-1	12	TGTGCCAGCTCACCCTCAATCGGTGAAGCTTTCTTT	CASSPSIGEAFF
TRBD2	TRBV19	-	TRBJ2-2	16	TGTGCCAGTAGTTCCGGACTAGCGGGAGTCACCGGGGAGCTGTTTTTT	CASSSGLAGVTGELFF
TRBD1	TRBV3-1/TRBV3-2	-	TRBJ1-4	14	TGTGCCAGCAGCCACTACAGGGGTGGAGAAAAACTGTTTTTT	CASSHYRGGEKLFF
-	TRBV20-1	few	TRBJ2-7	11	TGCAGTGCTAGTAATCTGGGGAAGCAGTACTTC	CSASNLGKQYF
TRBD1	TRBV2	-	TRBJ1-2	14	TGTGCCAGCCGCAGGGACAGCGGTTTCTCAGGCTACACCTTC	CASRRDSGFSGYTF
TRBD1	TRBV19	-	TRBJ2-3	15	TGTGCCAGTAGTATCAGGACAGGGGGCACAGATACGCAGTATTTT	CASSIRTGGTDTQYF
-	TRBV9	-	TRBJ1-2	16	TGTGCCAGCAGCGTTACAATCAGGGTTGGGGCATCTGGCTACACCTTC	CASSVTIRVGASGYTF
-	TRBV12-5	-	TRBJ1-5	11	TGTGCTAGTGGGAACCCGGGGCCCCAGCATTTT	CASGNPGPQHF
TRBD1	TRBV19	-	TRBJ2-7	14	TGTGCCACTCAGAGGGGGACAGGGGTTCGCGAGCAGTACTTC	CATQRGTGVREQYF
TRBD1	TRBV6-1	-	TRBJ1-5	14	TGTGCCAGCAGGGGGGGACAGATGAATCAGCCCCAGCATTTT	CASRGGQMNQPQHF
TRBD2	TRBV11-2	-	TRBJ2-7	15	TGTGCCAGCAGCTTAGTCCTAGCGGGGGGATACGAGCAGTACTTC	CASSLVLAGGYEQYF
TRBD1	TRBV5-1	-	TRBJ2-5	15	TGCGCCAGCAGCTTGGCGGGGACAGGGAGGGAGACCCAGTACTTC	CASSLAGTGRETQYF
-	TRBV27	-	TRBJ1-3	18	TGTGCCAGCAGTTCAACCGGGGGGTTGGACCACTCTGGAAACACCATATATTTT	CASSSTGGLDHSGNTIYF
TRBD2	TRBV4-2	-	TRBJ2-3	19	TGTGCCAGCAGCCCCAAAGGGACTAGCGGGGGTTCTACCACAGATACGCAGTATTTT	CASSPKGTSGGSTTDTQYF
-	TRBV4-1	-	TRBJ2-7	13	TGCGCCAGCAGCGCCGGGACCCAGTACGAGCAGTACTTC	CASSAGTQYEQYF
-	TRBV27	-	TRBJ1-1	12	TGTGCCAGCAGGACCGGGTCCACGAGAGCTTTCTTT	CASRTGSTRAFF